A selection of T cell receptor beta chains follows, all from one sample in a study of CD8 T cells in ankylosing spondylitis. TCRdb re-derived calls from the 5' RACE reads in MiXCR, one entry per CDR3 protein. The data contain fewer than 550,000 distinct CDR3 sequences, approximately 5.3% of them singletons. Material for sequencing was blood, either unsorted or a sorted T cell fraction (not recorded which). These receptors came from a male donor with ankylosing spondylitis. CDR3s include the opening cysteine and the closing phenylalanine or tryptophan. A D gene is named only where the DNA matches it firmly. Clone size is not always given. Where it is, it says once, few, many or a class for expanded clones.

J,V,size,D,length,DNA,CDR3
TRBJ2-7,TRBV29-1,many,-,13,TGCAGCGTTGAAATGGGCAGGGGCTACGAGCAGTACTTC,CSVEMGRGYEQYF
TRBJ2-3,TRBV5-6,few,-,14,TGTGCCAGCAGCCATTCAAGGGACACAGATACGCAGTATTTT,CASSHSRDTDTQYF
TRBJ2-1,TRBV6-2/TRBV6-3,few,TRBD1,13,TGTGCCAGCAGACGGACAGGGAATAATGAGCAGTTCTTC,CASRRTGNNEQFF
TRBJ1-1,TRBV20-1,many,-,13,TGCAGTGCTAATAAGGGCCCGTACGCTGAAGCTTTCTTT,CSANKGPYAEAFF
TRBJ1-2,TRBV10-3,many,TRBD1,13,TGTGCCATCAGTGAAGGGACAGGGTATGGCTACACCTTC,CAISEGTGYGYTF
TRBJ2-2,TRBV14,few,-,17,TGTGCCAGCAGCCAAGAAAAAGGGGCTGCGAACACCGGGGAGCTGTTTTTT,CASSQEKGAANTGELFF
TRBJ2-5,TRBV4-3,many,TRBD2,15,TGCGCCAGCAGCCAGCAGACTAGCGGACAAGAGACCCAGTACTTC,CASSQQTSGQETQYF
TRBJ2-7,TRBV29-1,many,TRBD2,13,TGCAGCGTGAGGATCACTAGCGCCTACGAGCAGTACTTC,CSVRITSAYEQYF
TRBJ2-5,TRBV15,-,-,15,TGTGCCACCAGCAGAGATCTGGCGTGGGGGGAGACCCAGTACTTC,CATSRDLAWGETQYF
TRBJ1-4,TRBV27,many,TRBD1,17,TGTGCCAGCAGTCGCTCACCTCCGGGACAGAATAATGAAAAACTGTTTTTT,CASSRSPPGQNNEKLFF
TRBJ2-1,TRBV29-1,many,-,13,TGCAGCGTTGAAGATGTGGGCTACAATGAGCAGTTCTTC,CSVEDVGYNEQFF
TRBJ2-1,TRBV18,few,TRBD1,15,TGTGCCAGCTCAACTGGTGGGACAGGGAACAATGAGCAGTTCTTC,CASSTGGTGNNEQFF
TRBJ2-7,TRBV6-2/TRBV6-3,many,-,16,TGTGCCAGCAGTTCCCTTGAGAGGGAAGTATCCTACGAGCAGTACTTC,CASSSLEREVSYEQYF